What follows are 16 T cell receptor beta chains derived from one specimen sequenced in a study of spatial heterogeneity in lung cancer (dated by TCRdb to between 2018 and 2021). The meaning of the sample's time point label: sample taken at primary tumor resection. Points the paper makes about the study in general: The tumor nonsynonymous mutation count correlated with the number of expanded intratumoral alpha and beta TCRs.

Libraries came from 5' RACE. Sequencing relied on a NextSeq 500. TCRdb's own reprocessing of the public reads used fastp at Q25 and MiXCR and kept productive beta chains. Rows are combined by CDR3 protein, so each entry shows the most common genes and DNA. The sample yields approximately 13,000 distinct CDR3 sequences; under 6% were counted once. Together, the top ten hold approximately 25% of the sample. The antigens these receptors bind are not known. The sample was lung tumor tissue, taken at surgery. Receptors originate from a male donor with early-stage non-small cell lung cancer.

This clonotype appeared many times. This beta chain turned up in a library designed for alpha chains; as an off-target read, its abundance says little. The chain employs TRBV7-9 and TRBJ2-5, with 8 bases that match TRBD1. Germline-derived CDR1 and CDR2 are SEHNR and FQNEAQ (reference sequence). CDR3 size: 13 residues. Trimming cost V 5 bases and J 5 bases; bases outside gene matches: 4. The CDR3, as DNA: TGTGCCAGCAGCCAGGGGGCTCCTGAGACCCAGTACTTC. This codes for CASSQGAPETQYF.

Remarks on this clonotype: This beta chain lies outside the target of a library built for alpha chains; its clone size means little. The chain carries TRBV20-1 and TRBJ2-1; tentative D call: TRBD1 (6 bases). CDR1 DFQATT and CDR2 SNEGSKA come from the germline V gene (reference sequence). CDR3 length equals 14 residues. V was trimmed by 2 bases and J by 4 bases, leaving 12 bases between them. This chain's CDR3 is CSARNRATYNEQFF. In nucleotides, the CDR3 is TGCAGTGCTAGAAACAGGGCGACTTACAATGAGCAGTTCTTC.

By share, this clonotype counts as medium-sized. Within a library made for alpha chains, this beta chain is off target, and its count is uninformative. This rearrangement joins TRBV6-1 to TRBJ2-5; D possibly corresponds to TRBD2 (5 bases). V dropped 7 bases and J dropped 5 bases, with 11 bases sitting between them. Germline loops: CDR1 MNHNS, CDR2 SASEGT. CDR3 length: 12 residues. The chain's CDR3 is CASIAGMETQYF. The CDR3 DNA follows: TGTGCCAGCATCGCCGGGATGGAGACCCAGTACTTC.

This clonotype was detected many times. This beta chain is a stray sequence in a library constructed for alpha chains; its clone size is not meaningful. This chain links TRBV6-2 or TRBV6-3 with TRBJ1-2, with TRBD1 matching over 7 bases. The V segment lost 4 bases and the J segment 0 bases; nucleotides outside the gene matches: 11. Germline V gene lookup returns CDR1 MNHEY and CDR2 SVGEGT. The CDR3 runs to 17 residues. The CDR3 DNA sequence: TGTGCCAGCAGTTGGGCCCGACAGGGATCGTCTAACTATGGCTACACCTTC. Amino acid sequence: CASSWARQGSSNYGYTF.

This clonotype is medium-sized in the sample. This beta chain is an unintended read in a library built for alpha chains; its size means little. The chain has TRBV10-1 and TRBJ2-3, with D unresolved. Looked up from germline, CDR1 is WNHNN and CDR2 is SYGVQD (reference sequence). The CDR3 has 11 residues. V was pared by 6 bases and J by 4 bases, with 5 bases between. CDR3 sequence: CASSDADTQYF. The CDR3 DNA sequence: TGCGCCAGCAGCGACGCAGATACGCAGTATTTT.

This clonotype was seen repeatedly, ten times or more. A library made for alpha chains picked up this beta chain off target, so its size means little. This chain joins TRBV7-2 and TRBJ1-5; D remains unclear. The V end was cut by 1 base, the J end by 0 bases, with 7 bases between. CDR1 is SGHTA, CDR2 FQGNSA, per germline. The CDR3 is 15 residues long. As DNA, the CDR3 is TGTGCCAGCAGCTTAGTACACCTTAGCAATCAGCCCCAGCATTTT. This translates into CASSLVHLSNQPQHF.

In this sample, this clonotype turned up many times. The library was designed around alpha chains, so this beta chain is a stray read whose abundance carries little weight. This sequence joins TRBV5-1 and TRBJ2-7, with D tentatively TRBD1 or TRBD2 (5 bases each). CDR3 length equals 16 residues. CDR1 SGHRS and CDR2 YFSETQ come from the germline V gene. The V gene lost 3 bases and the J gene lost 0 bases, with 16 bases spanning the gap. CDR3 residues: CASSSRDGQSSYEQYF. CDR3 nucleotide sequence: TGCGCCAGCAGCTCCCGGGACGGTCAAAGCTCCTACGAGCAGTACTTC.

This clonotype has a count of ten or more. This beta chain is a stray sequence in a library constructed for alpha chains; its clone size is not meaningful. CDR3 in DNA: TGTGCCAGCAGCTTTGGGGGGGATACGCAGTATTTT. It specifies CASSFGGDTQYF. The chain uses TRBV11-2 and TRBJ2-3; D possibly corresponds to TRBD2 (6 bases). Germline V gene data show CDR1 as SGHAT and CDR2 as FQNNGV. Trimming shortened V by 3 bases and J by 6 bases, and 7 bases separated the two germline ends. This CDR3 has 12 residues. The variable domain in full, with the rest retrieved from reference TRBV11-2 and TRBJ2-3, is EAGVAQSPRYKIIEKRQSVAFWCNPISGHATLYWYQQILGQGPKLLIQFQNNGVVDDSQLPKDRFSAERLKGVDSTLKIQPAKLEDSAVYLCASSFGGDTQYFGPGTRLTVL.

Ten or more counts support this clonotype. This beta chain is a stray read from a library made for alpha chains; its abundance is not meaningful. This chain uses TRBV7-2 with TRBJ1-4; D unclear. This CDR3 contains 13 residues. In germline, CDR1 is SGHTA, CDR2 FQGNSA. The V and J ends lost 2 bases and 8 bases respectively, with 9 bases between them. The CDR3 sequence: CASSLTSGEKLFF. The CDR3 nucleotides are TGTGCCAGCAGCTTAACCAGCGGCGAAAAACTGTTTTTT.

In this sample, this clonotype turned up many times. Its ends do not fully match the called genes, so a read error is possible. Found in a library prepared for alpha chains, this beta chain is an off-target read, and its abundance has little meaning. The chain links TRBV4-1 to TRBJ2-1; D not resolved. The length of the CDR3 is 16 residues. Germline assignment: CDR1 MGHRA and CDR2 YSYEKL. CDR3 DNA: TGCGCCAGCAGCAAAGAGTGGGGTTTCGCCTACAATGAGCAGTTCTTC. Translating it yields CASSKEWGFAYNEQFF.

Points on this clonotype: The size of this beta chain means little, since it is a stray read in a library made for alpha chains. The rearrangement uses TRBV9 and TRBJ2-7, with D uncertain. The CDR3 contains 13 residues. V was shortened by 3 bases and J by 6 bases, with 13 bases between the two germline ends. Germline V CDR1 and CDR2: SGDLS, YYNGEE. For the CDR3, the DNA is TGTGCCAGCAGCGCCGCCCACAAGGGCGAGCAGTACTTC. As protein: CASSAAHKGEQYF.

As regards this clonotype: Within a library made for alpha chains, this beta chain is off target, and its count is uninformative. The gene calls are TRBV28 and TRBJ2-7; TRBD2 agrees at 7 bases. V lost 7 bases, J lost 4 bases, and 7 bases stayed unmatched. The CDR3 spans 13 residues. CDR1 and CDR2 from the germline V gene are MDHEN and SYDVKM. For the CDR3, the DNA is TGTGCCAGCACCTCCCCCGGGGGGTACGAGCAGTACTTC. Residues: CASTSPGGYEQYF.

This clonotype was recorded a few times. A library made for alpha chains picked up this beta chain off target, so its size means little. The chain couples TRBV18 to TRBJ2-1; the match to TRBD2 covers 10 bases. Losses at the gene ends were 2 bases for V and 8 bases for J; bases not matched to a gene: 9. CDR3 length: 16 residues. In germline, CDR1 is KGHSH, CDR2 LQKENI. The CDR3 sequence: CASSPSLAGGLDEQFF. As DNA, the CDR3 is TGTGCCAGCTCACCATCCTTAGCGGGGGGCCTGGATGAGCAGTTCTTC.

The sample holds a few counts of this clonotype. A library prepared for alpha chains yielded this beta chain as an off-target read; its size is of little meaning. V is TRBV11-3 and J is TRBJ2-7; tentative D call: TRBD1 (5 bases). Germline V gene data show CDR1 as SGHNT and CDR2 as YENEEA. The CDR3 is 15 residues long. V was cut by 1 base and J by 3 bases, with 13 bases left in between. Here the CDR3 reads CASSLGQDRDYEQYF. The DNA for the CDR3 is TGTGCCAGCAGCTTAGGACAAGACAGAGACTACGAGCAGTACTTC.

This clonotype was counted ten times or more. The size of this beta chain means little, since it is a stray read in a library made for alpha chains. The J gene is TRBJ1-6, the V gene TRBV7-2; D remains unclear. The CDR3 is 13 amino acids. The germline V gene encodes CDR1 SGHTA and CDR2 FQGNSA. V was cut by 9 bases and J by 3 bases, with 9 bases left in between. The CDR3 spells CASGRVYNSPLHF. In DNA form, the CDR3 reads TGTGCCAGTGGACGGGTCTATAATTCACCCCTCCACTTT.

This clonotype was counted many times. This beta chain appears as a stray read in a library generated for alpha chains; its size is not informative. The V call is TRBV6-6, the J call TRBJ2-5; perhaps TRBD2 as D (5 bases). Germline loops: CDR1 MNHNY, CDR2 SVGAGI (reference sequence). This CDR3 comprises 12 residues. The V and J ends lost 5 bases and 2 bases respectively, with 6 bases between them. The CDR3 reads CASSPGQETQYF. The CDR3 region has the DNA TGTGCCAGCAGTCCGGGGCAAGAGACCCAGTACTTC.